Each of the 10 T cell receptor beta chains below was sequenced from the same sample in a study of shared clonotypes between healthy human individuals. TCRdb keeps only in-frame clones here, not all; method: immunoSEQ multiplex PCR. The sample shows 2 million to 3 million clones, 80% to 95% of them seen only once. The specimen was naive CD4+ T cells from PBMCs. Subset indicated: CD45RA+ positively selected. The receptors derive from a man aged 18 to 29 in good health. Some clones in this sample may be carry-over from other donors' samples.

The V call is TRBV5-5, the J call TRBJ2-7; D is possibly TRBD1 (5 bases). From germline, CDR1 is SGHKS and CDR2 YYEKEE (reference sequence). The CDR3 loop spans 13 amino acids. V gave up 7 bases and J gave up 0 bases, with 11 bases separating them. The CDR3 DNA sequence: TGTGCCAGCGATTCAGGGCCCTCCTACGAGCAGTACTTC. This gives the protein CASDSGPSYEQYF.

The rearrangement uses TRBV2 and TRBJ2-2, with a tentative D call TRBD1 (5 bases). V lost 5 bases and J lost 3, with 10 bases in between. CDR3 size: 14 residues. Germline CDR1 is SNHLY and CDR2 is FYNNEI. Here the CDR3 DNA reads TGTGCCAGCAGTATCAGGGTTTACACCGGGGAGCTGTTTTTT. Translated: CASSIRVYTGELFF.

The rearrangement uses TRBV5-4 and TRBJ2-5, with D perhaps TRBD1 or TRBD2 (5 bases each). The CDR3 covers 14 residues. Per the germline V gene, CDR1 is SGHNT and CDR2 is YYREEE (reference sequence). Trimming shortened V by 4 bases and J by 2 bases, and 12 bases separated the two germline ends. The CDR3 sequence is CASSRPGAQETQYF. The CDR3 DNA follows: TGTGCCAGCAGCAGGCCCGGGGCTCAAGAGACCCAGTACTTC.

The chain employs TRBV1 and TRBJ2-7; the D segment call TRBD1 is taken from the table without a DNA check. TRBV1 is shown as a pseudogene. The CDR3 totals 15 residues. The CDR3 sequence: CTSSQARTGGYEQYF. CDR3 bases: TGCACCAGCAGCCAAGCCCGGACAGGGGGCTACGAGCAGTACTTC.

As to this clone: The sample carries other DNA sequences with the same CDR3. This chain connects TRBV6-6 to TRBJ1-1; 8 nucleotides line up with TRBD1. Germline CDR1 MNHNY, CDR2 SVGAGI (reference sequence). The CDR3 has 15 residues. With V trimmed by 4 bases and J by 0 bases, 4 bases remained unmatched. DNA of the CDR3: TGTGCCAGCAGTTCTCGACAGGGGATGAACACTGAAGCTTTCTTT. This encodes CASSSRQGMNTEAFF.

This chain connects TRBV10-3 to TRBJ1-1; D is unclear. The length of the CDR3 is 14 residues. Germline lookup yields CDR1 ENHRY and CDR2 SYGVKD. V was cut by 3 bases and J by 1 base, with 9 bases left in between. CDR3: CAISDSDGNTEAFF. CDR3 coding DNA: TGTGCCATCAGTGACTCGGACGGGAACACTGAAGCTTTCTTT.

This clone was detected only once. The V and J genes are TRBV10-3 and TRBJ2-5, with TRBD1 identical over 8 bases. The V and J ends lost 3 bases and 6 bases, in that order; junction bases with no gene match: 6. The CDR3 extends over 14 amino acids. Germline V gene sequence: CDR1 ENHRY, CDR2 SYGVKD. Here the CDR3 DNA reads TGTGCCATCAGTGATTCGGACAGGGTTAAGACCCAGTACTTC. Amino acids: CAISDSDRVKTQYF.

The V gene is TRBV11-2, the J gene TRBJ1-4, with TRBD1 identical over 7 bases. Germline CDR1 SGHAT, CDR2 FQNNGV. The trim removed 8 bases at V and 4 bases at J, leaving 7 bases unmatched. The CDR3 is 14 residues long. CDR3 bases: TGTGCCAGCTCCCTACAGGGGCTTAATGAAAAACTGTTTTTT. Translated: CASSLQGLNEKLFF.

The chain uses TRBV30 and TRBJ2-3, with a tentative D call TRBD2 (5 bases). The V gene lost 4 bases and the J gene lost 2 bases, with 22 bases spanning the gap. The CDR3 is 17 residues long. The germline V gene has CDR1 GTSNPN and CDR2 SVGIG (reference sequence). The CDR3 bases are TGTGCCTGGAAGGGAACGGGAAGGAGGCTTAACACAGATACGCAGTATTTT. As protein: CAWKGTGRRLNTDTQYF.

The chain carries TRBV5-4 and TRBJ1-2, with 12 bases matching TRBD1. The J segment lost 4 bases and the V segment lost 4 bases, leaving 5 bases of the junction unmatched. This CDR3 contains 15 residues. Germline V gene data show CDR1 as SGHNT and CDR2 as YYREEE (reference sequence). The chain's CDR3 is CASSPGQGAIYGYTF. The CDR3 bases are TGTGCCAGCAGCCCGGGACAGGGGGCGATCTATGGCTACACCTTC.